A selection of T cell receptor beta chains follows, all from one sample in a study of response to subunit inactivated influenza vaccine. TCRdb reprocessed the RT-PCR reads via MiXCR and lists one record per CDR3 protein. Seen here are hundreds of thousands of distinct CDR3 sequences, under 20% observed once, and the top ten hold roughly a tenth. This sample comprised PBMCs from blood, obtained 5 days after vaccination. The receptors were sampled from a man in his forties or fifties who received an inactivated influenza vaccine. Each CDR3 is given with its conserved first and last residue. A D gene is named only where the DNA matches it firmly. The size field is filled for only some rows; it gives once, few, many or a size class.

16,few,TRBV7-2,-,TRBJ2-7,CASSLAGRGIVYEQYF,TGTGCCAGCAGCTTAGCGGGGAGGGGGATTGTCTACGAGCAGTACTTC
16,-,TRBV4-1,-,TRBJ2-7,CASSHAAGTVSYEQYF,TGCGCCAGCAGCCACGCCGCAGGGACGGTCTCCTACGAGCAGTACTTC
14,-,TRBV7-6,-,TRBJ2-2,CASSPRVTTGELFF,TGTGCCAGCAGTCCCCGCGTAACCACCGGGGAGCTGTTTTTT
13,-,TRBV11-2,-,TRBJ2-1,CASSLNGRAEQFF,TGTGCCAGCAGCTTAAACGGGAGAGCTGAGCAGTTCTTC
15,few,TRBV6-1,TRBD2,TRBJ2-5,CASSAGTSGLGTQYF,TGTGCCAGCAGCGCCGGGACTAGCGGGTTGGGGACCCAGTACTTC
14,many,TRBV20-1,-,TRBJ1-5,CSASGGVSNQPQHF,TGCAGTGCTAGTGGTGGGGTCAGCAATCAGCCCCAGCATTTT
15,-,TRBV6-1,-,TRBJ2-7,CASTLNGGLGAEQYF,TGTGCCAGCACCCTCAACGGGGGGCTCGGGGCCGAGCAGTACTTC
14,many,TRBV12-3/TRBV12-4,-,TRBJ2-2,CASSPRLVGGELFF,TGTGCCAGCAGTCCCAGGCTTGTCGGCGGGGAGCTGTTTTTT
15,-,TRBV20-1,-,TRBJ2-7,CSARGGWGVEDEQYF,TGCAGTGCTAGAGGGGGCTGGGGAGTTGAGGACGAGCAGTACTTC
13,many,TRBV20-1,-,TRBJ2-5,CSASHFTTETQYF,TGCAGTGCTAGCCACTTTACTACAGAGACCCAGTACTTC
16,-,TRBV7-6,-,TRBJ1-4,CASSLLRETTNEKLFF,TGTGCCAGCAGCTTACTGAGGGAGACAACTAATGAAAAACTGTTTTTT
15,-,TRBV7-9,-,TRBJ2-1,CASRHPSAGYNEQFF,TGTGCCAGCAGACACCCTAGCGCGGGGTACAATGAGCAGTTCTTC
16,few,TRBV7-2,-,TRBJ2-7,CASSLLLARIPYEQYF,TGTGCCAGCAGCTTACTCCTGGCCCGAATCCCCTACGAGCAGTACTTC
15,-,TRBV7-9,TRBD1,TRBJ2-5,CASSTGQGGSETQYF,TGTGCCAGCAGCACAGGACAGGGGGGATCAGAGACCCAGTACTTC
14,few,TRBV20-1,-,TRBJ2-2,CSARRLTGTGELFF,TGCAGTGCTAGGAGACTAACGGGCACCGGGGAGCTGTTTTTT
17,-,TRBV6-5,-,TRBJ2-1,CASSYTPGAGENNEQFF,TGTGCCAGCAGTTACACCCCAGGGGCGGGGGAAAACAATGAGCAGTTCTTC
15,-,TRBV19,TRBD2,TRBJ2-1,CASRDLAGDLYEQFF,TGTGCCAGTAGGGATCTAGCGGGAGACTTATATGAGCAGTTCTTC
12,-,TRBV11-3,-,TRBJ1-1,CASSFTGAEAFF,TGTGCCAGCAGCTTCACGGGTGCTGAAGCTTTCTTT
14,few,TRBV20-1,-,TRBJ2-7,CSARDGQGSYEQYF,TGCAGTGCTAGAGATGGGCAGGGGTCCTACGAGCAGTACTTC
16,-,TRBV7-2,TRBD2,TRBJ2-3,CASSWTSGTSTDTQYF,TGTGCCAGCAGCTGGACTAGCGGGACTAGCACAGATACGCAGTATTTT
16,-,TRBV20-1,TRBD1,TRBJ1-5,CSASETGSYSNQPQHF,TGCAGTGCTAGTGAGACAGGGAGTTATAGCAATCAGCCCCAGCATTTT
12,many,TRBV29-1,-,TRBJ2-2,CSVERWPGELFF,TGCAGCGTTGAAAGGTGGCCCGGGGAGCTGTTTTTT
19,-,TRBV6-5,TRBD2,TRBJ2-3,CASSWGGTSGFGRTDTQYF,TGTGCCAGCAGTTGGGGTGGGACTAGCGGGTTTGGTCGCACAGATACGCAGTATTTT
14,-,TRBV9,-,TRBJ2-2,CASSRASGSGELFF,TGTGCCAGCTCCCGGGCCTCTGGGTCCGGGGAGCTGTTTTTT
16,few,TRBV2,TRBD1,TRBJ2-7,CASSEWLGQSDYEQYF,TGTGCCAGCAGTGAATGGTTGGGACAGAGTGACTACGAGCAGTACTTC
13,-,TRBV29-1,-,TRBJ1-1,CSVKAQGGTEAFF,TGCAGCGTGAAGGCGCAGGGAGGGACTGAAGCTTTCTTT
12,-,TRBV9,-,TRBJ1-2,CASEGVNYGYTF,TGTGCCAGCGAGGGGGTTAACTATGGCTACACCTTC
13,many,TRBV24-1,-,TRBJ2-1,CATDSGAYNEQFF,TGTGCCACCGACTCCGGTGCCTACAATGAGCAGTTCTTC
15,-,TRBV12-3/TRBV12-4,-,TRBJ1-5,CASSRGGGTNQPQHF,TGTGCCAGCAGCCGGGGGGGAGGGACTAATCAGCCCCAGCATTTT
15,-,TRBV4-3,TRBD1,TRBJ1-4,CASSQVTGRAEKLFF,TGCGCCAGCAGCCAAGTGACAGGGAGGGCTGAAAAACTGTTTTTT
17,few,TRBV29-1,TRBD1,TRBJ2-5,CSVEGIGTGGYQETQYF,TGCAGCGTTGAAGGGATCGGGACAGGGGGGTACCAAGAGACCCAGTACTTC
19,-,TRBV28,TRBD2,TRBJ2-3,CASSFSFSSLAGGSDTQYF,TGTGCCAGCAGTTTCTCTTTCTCGTCACTAGCGGGAGGGTCAGATACGCAGTATTTT
13,few,TRBV10-3,TRBD1,TRBJ2-2,CAIRGQGGGELFF,TGTGCCATCAGGGGACAGGGCGGCGGGGAGCTGTTTTTT
14,-,TRBV4-3,-,TRBJ2-1,CASSQDKGSGEQFF,TGCGCCAGCAGCCAAGATAAGGGGTCGGGTGAGCAGTTCTTC
13,-,TRBV20-1,-,TRBJ1-6,CSAITGLGSPLHF,TGCAGTGCTATTACAGGGCTGGGTTCACCCCTCCACTTT